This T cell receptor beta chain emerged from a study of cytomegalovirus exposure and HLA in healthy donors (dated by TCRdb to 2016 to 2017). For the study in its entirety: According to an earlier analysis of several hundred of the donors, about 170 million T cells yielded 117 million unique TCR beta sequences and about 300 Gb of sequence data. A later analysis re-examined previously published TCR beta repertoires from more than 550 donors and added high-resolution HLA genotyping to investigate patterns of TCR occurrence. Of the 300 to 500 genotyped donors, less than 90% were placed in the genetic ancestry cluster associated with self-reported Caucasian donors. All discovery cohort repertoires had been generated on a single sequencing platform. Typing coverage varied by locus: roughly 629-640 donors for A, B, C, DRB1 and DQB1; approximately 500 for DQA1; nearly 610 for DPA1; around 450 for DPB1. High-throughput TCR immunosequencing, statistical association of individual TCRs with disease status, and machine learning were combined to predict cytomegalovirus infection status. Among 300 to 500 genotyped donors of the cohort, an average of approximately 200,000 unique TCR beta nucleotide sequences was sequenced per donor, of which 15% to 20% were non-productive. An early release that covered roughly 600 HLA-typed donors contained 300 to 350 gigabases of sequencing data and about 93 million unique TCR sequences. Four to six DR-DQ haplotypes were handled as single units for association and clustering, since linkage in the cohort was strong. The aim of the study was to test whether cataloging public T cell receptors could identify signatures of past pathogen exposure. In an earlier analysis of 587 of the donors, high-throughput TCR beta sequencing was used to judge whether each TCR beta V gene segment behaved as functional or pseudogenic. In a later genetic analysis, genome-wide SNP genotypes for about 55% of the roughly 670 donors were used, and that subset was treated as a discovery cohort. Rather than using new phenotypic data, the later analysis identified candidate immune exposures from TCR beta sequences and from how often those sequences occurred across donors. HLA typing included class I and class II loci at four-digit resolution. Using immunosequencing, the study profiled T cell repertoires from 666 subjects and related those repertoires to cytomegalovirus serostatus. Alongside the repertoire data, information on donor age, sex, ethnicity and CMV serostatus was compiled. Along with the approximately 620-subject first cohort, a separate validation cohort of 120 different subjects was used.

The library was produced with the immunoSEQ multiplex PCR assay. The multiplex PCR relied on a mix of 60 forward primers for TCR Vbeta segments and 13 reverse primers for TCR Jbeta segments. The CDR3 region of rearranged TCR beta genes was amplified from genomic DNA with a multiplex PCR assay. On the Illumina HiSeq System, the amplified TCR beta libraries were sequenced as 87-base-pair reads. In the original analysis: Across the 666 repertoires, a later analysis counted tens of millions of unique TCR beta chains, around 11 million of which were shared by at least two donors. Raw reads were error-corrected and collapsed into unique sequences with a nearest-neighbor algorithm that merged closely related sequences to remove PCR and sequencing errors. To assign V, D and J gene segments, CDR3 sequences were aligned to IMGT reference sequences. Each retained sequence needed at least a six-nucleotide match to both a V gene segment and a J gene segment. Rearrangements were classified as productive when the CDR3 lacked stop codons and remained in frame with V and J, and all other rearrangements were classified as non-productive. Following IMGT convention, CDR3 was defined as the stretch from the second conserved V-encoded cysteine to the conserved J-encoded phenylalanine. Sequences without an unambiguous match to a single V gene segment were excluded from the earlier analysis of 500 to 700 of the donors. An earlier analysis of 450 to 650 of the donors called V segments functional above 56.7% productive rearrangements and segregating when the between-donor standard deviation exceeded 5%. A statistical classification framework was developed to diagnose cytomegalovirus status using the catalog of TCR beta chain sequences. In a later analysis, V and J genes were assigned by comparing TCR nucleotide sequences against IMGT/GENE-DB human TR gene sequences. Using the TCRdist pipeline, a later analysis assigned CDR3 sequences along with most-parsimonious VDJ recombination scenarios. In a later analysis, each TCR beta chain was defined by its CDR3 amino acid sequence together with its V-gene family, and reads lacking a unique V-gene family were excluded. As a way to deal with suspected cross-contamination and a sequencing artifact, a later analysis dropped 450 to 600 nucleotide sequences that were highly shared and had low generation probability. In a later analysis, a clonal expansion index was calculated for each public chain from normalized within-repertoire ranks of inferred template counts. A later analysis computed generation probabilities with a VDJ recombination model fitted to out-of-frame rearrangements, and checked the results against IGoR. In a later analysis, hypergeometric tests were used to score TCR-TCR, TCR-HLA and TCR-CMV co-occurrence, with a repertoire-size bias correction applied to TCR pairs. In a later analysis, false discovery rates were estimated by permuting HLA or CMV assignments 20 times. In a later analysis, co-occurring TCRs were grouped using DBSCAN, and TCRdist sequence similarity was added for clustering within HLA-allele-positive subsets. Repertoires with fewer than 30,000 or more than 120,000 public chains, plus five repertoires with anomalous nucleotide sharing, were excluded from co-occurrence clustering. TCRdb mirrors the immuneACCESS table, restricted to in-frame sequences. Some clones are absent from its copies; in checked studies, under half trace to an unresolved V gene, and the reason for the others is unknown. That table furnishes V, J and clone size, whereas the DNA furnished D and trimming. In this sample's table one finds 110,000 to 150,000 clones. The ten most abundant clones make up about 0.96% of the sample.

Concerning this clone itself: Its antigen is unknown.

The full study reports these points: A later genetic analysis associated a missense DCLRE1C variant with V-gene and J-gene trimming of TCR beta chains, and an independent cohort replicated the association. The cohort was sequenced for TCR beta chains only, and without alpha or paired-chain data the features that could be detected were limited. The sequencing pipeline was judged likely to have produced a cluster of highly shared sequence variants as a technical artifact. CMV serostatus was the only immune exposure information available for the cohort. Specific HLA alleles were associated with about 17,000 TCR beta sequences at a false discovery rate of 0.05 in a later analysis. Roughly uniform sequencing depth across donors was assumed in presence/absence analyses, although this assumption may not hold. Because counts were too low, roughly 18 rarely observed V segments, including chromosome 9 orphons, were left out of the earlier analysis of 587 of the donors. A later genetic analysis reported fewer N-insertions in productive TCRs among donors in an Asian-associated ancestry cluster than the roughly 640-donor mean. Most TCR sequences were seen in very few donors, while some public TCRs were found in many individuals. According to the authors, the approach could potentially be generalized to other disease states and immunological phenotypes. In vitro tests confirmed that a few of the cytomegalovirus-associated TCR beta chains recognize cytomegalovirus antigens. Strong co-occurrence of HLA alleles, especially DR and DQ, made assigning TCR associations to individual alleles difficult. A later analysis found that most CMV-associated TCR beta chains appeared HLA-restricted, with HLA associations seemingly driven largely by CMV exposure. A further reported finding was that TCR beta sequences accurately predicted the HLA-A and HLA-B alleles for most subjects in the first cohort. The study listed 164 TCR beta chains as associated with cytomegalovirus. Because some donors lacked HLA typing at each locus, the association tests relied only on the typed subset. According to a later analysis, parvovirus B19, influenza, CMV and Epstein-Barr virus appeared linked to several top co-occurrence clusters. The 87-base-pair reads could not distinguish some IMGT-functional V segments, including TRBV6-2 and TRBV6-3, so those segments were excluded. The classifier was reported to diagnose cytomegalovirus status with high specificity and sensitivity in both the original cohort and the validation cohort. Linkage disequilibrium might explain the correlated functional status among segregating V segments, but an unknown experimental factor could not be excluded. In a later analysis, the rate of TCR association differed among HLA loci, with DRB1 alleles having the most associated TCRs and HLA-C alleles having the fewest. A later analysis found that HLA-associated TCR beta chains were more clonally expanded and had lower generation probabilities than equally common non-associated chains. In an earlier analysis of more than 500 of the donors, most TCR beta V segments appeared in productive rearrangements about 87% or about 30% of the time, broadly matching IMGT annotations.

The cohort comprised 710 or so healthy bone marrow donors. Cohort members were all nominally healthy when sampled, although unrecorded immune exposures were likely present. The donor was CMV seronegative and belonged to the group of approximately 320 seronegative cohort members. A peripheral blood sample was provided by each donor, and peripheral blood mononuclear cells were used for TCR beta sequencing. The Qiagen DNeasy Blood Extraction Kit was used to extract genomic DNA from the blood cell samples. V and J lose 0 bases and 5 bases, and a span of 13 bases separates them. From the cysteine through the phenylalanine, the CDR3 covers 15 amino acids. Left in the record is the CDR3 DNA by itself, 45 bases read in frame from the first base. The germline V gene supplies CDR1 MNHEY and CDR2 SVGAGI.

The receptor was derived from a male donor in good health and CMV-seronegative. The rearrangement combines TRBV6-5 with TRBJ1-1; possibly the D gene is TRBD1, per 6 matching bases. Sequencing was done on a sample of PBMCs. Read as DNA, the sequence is TGTGCCAGCAGTTACTCGAGGGGGGGCGGGACTGAAGCTTTCTTT. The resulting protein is CASSYSRGGGTEAFF.